Included here is one TCR beta chain sequence, with context. Its antigen is not known. The data were taken from a study of cytomegalovirus exposure and HLA in healthy donors. Overall study context: A later analysis reported the same platform for the roughly 120 validation repertoires and the roughly 650 first-cohort repertoires.

Assay: immunoSEQ multiplex PCR; the TCRdb copy retains only in-frame clones and omits some. The table includes 55,000 to 65,000 clones, 95% detected once. Germline assignment: CDR1 SGHDT and CDR2 YYEEEE. The CDR3 sequence is 16 residues long. The V end lost 4 bases, the J end lost 0 bases, and 15 bases lay between the germline ends. The donors formed part of the approximately 130-subject validation cohort, distinct from the approximately 630-subject first cohort. Study observations and caveats: A list of more than 150 TCR beta chains associated with cytomegalovirus was given. A few chains linked to CMV were shown in vitro to be specific for CMV antigens.

The clonotype originates from a woman aged 18-29 years in good health and CMV-seropositive. The chain uses TRBV5-6 and TRBJ2-3; maybe TRBD2 (5 bases). The sample consisted of PBMCs. As DNA, the CDR3 is TGTGCCAGCAGCCCCGGTTCGGGATCTAGCACAGATACGCAGTATTTT. Translation gives CASSPGSGSSTDTQYF.